The 13 T cell receptor beta chains listed next were all sequenced from one sample in a study of blood T cell repertoires in COVID-19. Clones were sequenced by immunoSEQ multiplex PCR, and TCRdb holds only the in-frame ones, with some missing. The top ten clones hold 12% of a sample with approximately 180,000 clones, more than 75% of them seen once. Sample: peripheral blood. The origin of the receptors is a woman aged 65 to 85 with COVID-19, enrolled during active disease.

This clone was seen a single time. The chain combines TRBV2 with TRBJ2-3; 7 bases match TRBD2. Germline V gene data show CDR1 as SNHLY and CDR2 as FYNNEI. CDR3 length equals 15 residues. With 1 base clipped from V and 5 bases from J, the junction kept 6 bases outside the gene matches. CDR3 sequence (DNA): TGTGCCAGCAGTGAAGGGGCGGGAGCTGTAGATACGCAGTATTTT. Protein: CASSEGAGAVDTQYF.

The chain recombines TRBV27 with TRBJ2-3; D gene uncertain. Germline loops: CDR1 MNHEY, CDR2 SMNVEV (reference sequence). This CDR3 is 14 amino acids long. The V end lost 1 base, the J end lost 2 bases, and 7 bases lay between the germline ends. CDR3 coding DNA: TGTGCCAGCAGTTTATTTTTAGCCACAGATACGCAGTATTTT. Encoded protein: CASSLFLATDTQYF.

This rearrangement joins TRBV6-5 to TRBJ1-1, with a tentative D call TRBD1 (5 bases). Deletions cut 6 bases from V and 3 bases from J, with 14 bases between. The CDR3 is made up of 14 amino acids. The germline CDR1 and CDR2 sequences are MNHEY and SVGAGI. CDR3 nucleotide sequence: TGTGCCAGCAGCGTCAGGGCCGTGGACACTGAAGCTTTCTTT. It specifies CASSVRAVDTEAFF.

As DNA, the CDR3 is TGCGCCAGCAGCCAATCCCGGACAGGAAAGGCAACTAATGAAAAACTGTTTTTT. Translated: CASSQSRTGKATNEKLFF. The V gene is TRBV4-1, the J gene TRBJ1-4, with 7 bases that match TRBD1. Germline values: CDR1 MGHRA, CDR2 YSYEKL. The J segment lost 0 bases and the V segment lost 2 bases, leaving 9 bases of the junction unmatched. The CDR3 is made up of 18 amino acids.

This CDR3 is CATSDPGTAHYGYTF. CDR3 coding DNA: TGTGCCACCAGTGACCCCGGGACAGCACACTATGGCTACACCTTC. The rearrangement joins TRBV24-1 to TRBJ1-2; 7 nucleotides align to TRBD1. Germline trimming cut 4 bases from V and 3 bases from J; bases unmatched to any gene: 7. The CDR3 sequence is 15 residues long. Germline loops: CDR1 KGHDR, CDR2 SFDVKD.

J is TRBJ1-5 and V is TRBV18, with a weak D call TRBD1 (5 bases). The germline CDR1 and CDR2 sequences are KGHSH and LQKENI. V lost 5 bases to trimming and J lost 2 bases, with 16 bases between them. The CDR3 spans 16 residues. CDR3 nucleotides: TGTGCCAGCTCATCGGGTCAGGGCTCTGGCAATCAGCCCCAGCATTTT. It codes for CASSSGQGSGNQPQHF.

The chain links TRBV7-9 to TRBJ1-4; unclear D gene. This CDR3 region has 13 residues. Germline CDR1 reads SEHNR; CDR2 reads FQNEAQ (reference sequence). V lost 5 bases, J lost 5 bases, and 9 bases lay in between. CDR3 protein: CASSRGENEKLFF. As DNA, the CDR3 is TGTGCCAGCAGCCGAGGAGAGAATGAAAAACTGTTTTTT.

The V gene is TRBV3-1 (or the pseudogene TRBV3-2), the J gene TRBJ1-4, with 9 bases aligning to TRBD1. V shed 3 bases, J shed 6 bases, and the junction held 5 bases outside the gene matches. From germline, CDR1 is LGHDT and CDR2 YNNKEL (reference sequence). The CDR3 has 15 residues. CDR3 loop: CASSHGQGPHEKLFF. The CDR3 region has the DNA TGTGCCAGCAGCCATGGACAGGGGCCCCATGAAAAACTGTTTTTT.

The genes are TRBV7-2 and TRBJ2-7; 7 nucleotides match TRBD2. V dropped 1 base and J dropped 6; count of bases not matched to a gene: 18. The CDR3 loop spans 18 amino acids. CDR1 is SGHTA, CDR2 FQGNSA, per germline. The CDR3 DNA sequence: TGTGCCAGCAGCTTAGTTATGGGACCTGGGTTCGGGGGGTCCGAGCAGTACTTC. Protein product: CASSLVMGPGFGGSEQYF.

The rearrangement links TRBV3-1 (or the pseudogene TRBV3-2) to TRBJ2-7, with TRBD2 as a possible D gene (6 bases). The germline CDR1 and CDR2 sequences are LGHDT and YNNKEL (reference sequence). Trimming removed 1 base at V and 7 bases at J, with 11 bases between. CDR3 length equals 13 residues. In DNA, the CDR3 is TGTGCCAGCAGCCAAGCGGGAGTAAGTGAGCAGTACTTC. Translation: CASSQAGVSEQYF.

For this clone: Additional DNA sequences in this sample encode the identical CDR3. The chain carries TRBV3-1 (or the pseudogene TRBV3-2) and TRBJ2-7, with D hard to call. Trimming removed 1 base from V and 6 bases from J, with 4 bases in between. CDR3 length: 11 residues. CDR1 LGHDT and CDR2 YNNKEL come from the germline V gene (reference sequence). The CDR3 DNA follows: TGTGCCAGCAGCCAAGGCGGCGAGCAGTACTTC. This gives the protein CASSQGGEQYF.

The chain is built from TRBV29-1 and TRBJ2-7, with a possible D match to TRBD2 (6 bases). CDR3 length equals 13 residues. Germline CDR1 reads SQVTM; CDR2 reads ANQGSEA. Trimming left V 7 bases short and J 7 bases short, with 20 bases between. The CDR3: CSARRDRAGEQYF. For the CDR3, the DNA is TGCAGCGCAAGGAGGGACCGCGCAGGGGAGCAGTACTTC.

The rearrangement links TRBV3-1 (or the pseudogene TRBV3-2) to TRBJ1-4, with D hard to call. The germline V gene has CDR1 LGHDT and CDR2 YNNKEL (reference sequence). Trimming took off 0 bases at V and 10 bases at J, with 9 bases between the two ends. The CDR3 has 13 amino acids. The CDR3 reads CASSQDYEGKLFF. In nucleotides, the CDR3 is TGTGCCAGCAGCCAAGATTACGAGGGAAAACTGTTTTTT.